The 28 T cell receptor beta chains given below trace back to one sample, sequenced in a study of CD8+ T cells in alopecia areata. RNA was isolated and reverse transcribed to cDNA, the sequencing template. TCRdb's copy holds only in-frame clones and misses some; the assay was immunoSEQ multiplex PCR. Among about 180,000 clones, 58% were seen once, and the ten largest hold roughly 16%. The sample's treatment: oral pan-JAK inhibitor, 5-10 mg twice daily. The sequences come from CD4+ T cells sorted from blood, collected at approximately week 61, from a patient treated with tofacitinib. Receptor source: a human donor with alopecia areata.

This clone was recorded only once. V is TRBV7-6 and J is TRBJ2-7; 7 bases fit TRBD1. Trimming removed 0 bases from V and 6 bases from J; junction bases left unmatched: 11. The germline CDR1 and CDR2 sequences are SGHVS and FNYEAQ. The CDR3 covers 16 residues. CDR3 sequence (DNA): TGTGCCAGCAGCTTAGCGCTGGCAGGGGGTGAGGGCGAGCAGTACTTC. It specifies CASSLALAGGEGEQYF.

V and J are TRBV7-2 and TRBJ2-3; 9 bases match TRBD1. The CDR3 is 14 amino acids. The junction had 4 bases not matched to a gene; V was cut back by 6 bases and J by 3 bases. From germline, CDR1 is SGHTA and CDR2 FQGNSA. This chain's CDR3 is CASRPTGGTDTQYF. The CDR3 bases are TGTGCCAGCAGACCGACAGGGGGGACAGATACGCAGTATTTT.

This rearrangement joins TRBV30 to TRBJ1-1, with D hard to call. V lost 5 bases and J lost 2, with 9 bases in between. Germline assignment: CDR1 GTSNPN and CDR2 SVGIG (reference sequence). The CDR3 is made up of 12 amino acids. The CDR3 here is CAWSSANTEAFF. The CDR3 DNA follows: TGTGCCTGGTCGAGCGCAAACACTGAAGCTTTCTTT.

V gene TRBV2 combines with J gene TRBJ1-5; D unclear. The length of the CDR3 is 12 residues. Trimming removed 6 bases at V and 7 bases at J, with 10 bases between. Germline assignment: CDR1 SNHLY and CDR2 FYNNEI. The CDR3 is CASRRAGQPQHF. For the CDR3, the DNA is TGTGCCAGCAGGAGGGCGGGCCAGCCCCAGCATTTT.

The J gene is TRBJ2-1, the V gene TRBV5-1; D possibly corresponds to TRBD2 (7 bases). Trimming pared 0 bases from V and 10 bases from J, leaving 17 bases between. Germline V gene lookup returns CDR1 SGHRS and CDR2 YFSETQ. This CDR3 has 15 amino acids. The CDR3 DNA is TGCGCCAGCAGCTTGGCCCATCCTAGCGGACAGGAGCAGTTCTTC. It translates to CASSLAHPSGQEQFF.

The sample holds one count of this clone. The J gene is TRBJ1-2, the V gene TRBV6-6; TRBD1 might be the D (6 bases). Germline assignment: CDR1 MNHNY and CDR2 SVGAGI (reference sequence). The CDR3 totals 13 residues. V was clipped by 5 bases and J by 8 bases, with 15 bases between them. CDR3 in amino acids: CASSVGPDRGYTF. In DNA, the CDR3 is TGTGCCAGCAGTGTCGGTCCCGACAGGGGCTACACCTTC.

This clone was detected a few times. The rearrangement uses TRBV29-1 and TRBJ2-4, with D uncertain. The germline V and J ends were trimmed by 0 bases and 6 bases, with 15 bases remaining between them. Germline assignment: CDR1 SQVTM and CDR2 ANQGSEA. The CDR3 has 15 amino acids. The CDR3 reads CSVEEGVAKGNIQYF. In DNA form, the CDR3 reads TGCAGCGTTGAAGAGGGCGTCGCCAAGGGAAACATTCAGTACTTC.

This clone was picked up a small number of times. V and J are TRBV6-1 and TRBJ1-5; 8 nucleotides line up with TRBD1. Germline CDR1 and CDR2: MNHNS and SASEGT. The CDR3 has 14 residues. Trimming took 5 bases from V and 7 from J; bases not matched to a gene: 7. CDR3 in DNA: TGTGCCAGCAGTACGGACAGGGTCGGACAGCCCCAGCATTTT. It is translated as CASSTDRVGQPQHF.

CDR3 DNA sequence: TGCGCCAGCAGACAGGGGACCTCAGGGGACACTGAAGCTTTCTTT. Translated: CASRQGTSGDTEAFF. The chain couples TRBV5-1 to TRBJ1-1; TRBD1 matches 7 bases. Germline V gene data show CDR1 as SGHRS and CDR2 as YFSETQ. The CDR3 runs to 15 residues. J was trimmed by 3 bases and V by 5 bases; bases with no gene match: 10.

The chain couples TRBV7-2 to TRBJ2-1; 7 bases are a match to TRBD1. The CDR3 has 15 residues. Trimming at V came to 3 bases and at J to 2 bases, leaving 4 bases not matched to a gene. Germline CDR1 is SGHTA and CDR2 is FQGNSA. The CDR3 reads CASSFYRGPYNEQFF. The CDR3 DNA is TGTGCCAGCAGCTTTTACAGGGGACCCTACAATGAGCAGTTCTTC.

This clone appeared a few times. Here the CDR3 DNA reads TGTGCCAGCAGCTTCCCCCTACAGGGGCCCCTCTCCTACGAGCAGTACTTC. The encoded protein is CASSFPLQGPLSYEQYF. The V gene is TRBV7-8, the J gene TRBJ2-7, with 7 bases matching TRBD1. The junction had 11 bases not matched to a gene; V was cut back by 3 bases and J by 0 bases. Germline V CDR1 and CDR2: SGHVS, FQNEAQ. The CDR3 sequence is 17 residues long. The variable domain in full, completed from reference TRBV7-8 and TRBJ2-7, reads GAGVSQSPRYKVAKRGQDVALRCDPISGHVSLFWYQQALGQGPEFLTYFQNEAQLDKSGLPSDRFFAERPEGSVSTLKIQRTQQEDSAVYLCASSFPLQGPLSYEQYFGPGTRLTVT.

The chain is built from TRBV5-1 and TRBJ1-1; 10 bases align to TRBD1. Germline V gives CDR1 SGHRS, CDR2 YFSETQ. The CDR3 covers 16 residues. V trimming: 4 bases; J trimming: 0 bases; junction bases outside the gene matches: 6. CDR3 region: CASSKRTGGMNTEAFF. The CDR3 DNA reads TGCGCCAGCAGCAAGCGGACAGGGGGGATGAACACTGAAGCTTTCTTT.

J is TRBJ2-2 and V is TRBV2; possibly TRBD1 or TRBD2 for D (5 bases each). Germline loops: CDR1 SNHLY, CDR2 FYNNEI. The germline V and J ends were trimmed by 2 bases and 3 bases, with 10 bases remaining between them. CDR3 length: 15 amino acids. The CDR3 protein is CASSESGGHTGELFF. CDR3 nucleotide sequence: TGTGCCAGCAGTGAATCTGGGGGACACACCGGGGAGCTGTTTTTT.

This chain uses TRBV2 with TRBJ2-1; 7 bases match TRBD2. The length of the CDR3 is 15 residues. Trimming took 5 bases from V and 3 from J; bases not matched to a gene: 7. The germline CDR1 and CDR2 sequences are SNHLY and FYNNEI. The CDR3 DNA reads TGTGCCAGCAGTAAACGACTAGCTCTCTACAATGAGCAGTTCTTC. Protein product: CASSKRLALYNEQFF.

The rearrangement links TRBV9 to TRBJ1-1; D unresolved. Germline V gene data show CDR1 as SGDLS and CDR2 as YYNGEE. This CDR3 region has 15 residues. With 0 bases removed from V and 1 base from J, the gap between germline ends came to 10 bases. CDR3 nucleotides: TGTGCCAGCAGCGTAGGGGCAGACCCGAACACTGAAGCTTTCTTT. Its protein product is CASSVGADPNTEAFF.

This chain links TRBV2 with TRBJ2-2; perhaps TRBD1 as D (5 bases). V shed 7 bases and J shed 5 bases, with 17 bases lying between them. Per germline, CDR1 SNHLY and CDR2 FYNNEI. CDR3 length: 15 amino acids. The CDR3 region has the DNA TGTGCCAGCAAAGCGACAGCCTCAATAACCGGGGAGCTGTTTTTT. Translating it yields CASKATASITGELFF.

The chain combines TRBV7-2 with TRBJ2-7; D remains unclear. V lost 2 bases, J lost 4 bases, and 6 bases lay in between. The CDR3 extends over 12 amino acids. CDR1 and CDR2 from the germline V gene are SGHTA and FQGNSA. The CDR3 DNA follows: TGTGCCAGCAGCTTATCTTTGTACGAGCAGTACTTC. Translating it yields CASSLSLYEQYF.

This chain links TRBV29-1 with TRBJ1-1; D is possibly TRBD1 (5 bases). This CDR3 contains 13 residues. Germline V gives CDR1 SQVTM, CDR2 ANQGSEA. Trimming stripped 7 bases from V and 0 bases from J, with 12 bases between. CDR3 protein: CSGGRIMNTEAFF. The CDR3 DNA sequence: TGCAGCGGGGGACGGATAATGAACACTGAAGCTTTCTTT.

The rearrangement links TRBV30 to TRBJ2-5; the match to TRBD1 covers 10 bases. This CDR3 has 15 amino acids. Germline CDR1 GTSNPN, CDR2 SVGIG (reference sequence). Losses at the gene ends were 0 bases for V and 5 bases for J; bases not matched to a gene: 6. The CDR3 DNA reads TGTGCCTGGAGTGTTGGGACAGGGGCGGGCGAGACCCAGTACTTC. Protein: CAWSVGTGAGETQYF.

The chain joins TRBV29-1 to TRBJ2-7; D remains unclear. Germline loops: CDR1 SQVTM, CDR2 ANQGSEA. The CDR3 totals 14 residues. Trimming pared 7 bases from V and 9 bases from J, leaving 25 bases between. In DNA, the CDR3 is TGCAGCGCTACCCCAGCGAACCCCCCTACTTCGCAGTACTTC. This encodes CSATPANPPTSQYF.

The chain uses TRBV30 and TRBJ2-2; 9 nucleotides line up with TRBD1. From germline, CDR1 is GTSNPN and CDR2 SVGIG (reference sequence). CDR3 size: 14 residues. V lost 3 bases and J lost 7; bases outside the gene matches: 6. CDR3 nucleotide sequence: TGTGCCTGGAGGACAGGGGGAAGGCACGGGGAGCTGTTTTTT. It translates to CAWRTGGRHGELFF. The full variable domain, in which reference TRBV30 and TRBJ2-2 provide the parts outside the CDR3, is SQTIHQWPATLVQPVGSPLSLECTVEGTSNPNLYWYRQAAGRGLQLLFYSVGIGQISSEVPQNLSASRPQDRQFILSSKKLLLSDSGFYLCAWRTGGRHGELFFGEGSRLTVL.

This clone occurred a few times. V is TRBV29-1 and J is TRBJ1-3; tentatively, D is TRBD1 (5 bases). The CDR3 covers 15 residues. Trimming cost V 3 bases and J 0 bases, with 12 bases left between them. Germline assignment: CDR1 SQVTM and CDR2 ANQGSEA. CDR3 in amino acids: CSVETDNYSGNTIYF. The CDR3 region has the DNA TGCAGCGTTGAGACAGACAATTACTCTGGAAACACCATATATTTT. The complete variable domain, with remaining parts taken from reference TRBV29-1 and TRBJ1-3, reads SAVISQKPSRDICQRGTSLTIQCQVDSQVTMMFWYRQQPGQSLTLIATANQGSEATYESGFVIDKFPISRPNLTFSTLTVSNMSPEDSSIYLCSVETDNYSGNTIYFGEGSWLTVV.

CDR3 DNA sequence: TGTGCCAGCAGTGCCAGTACCGGGGCGAGGCCCCAGCATTTT. Amino acid sequence: CASSASTGARPQHF. The chain is built from TRBV2 and TRBJ1-5; possibly TRBD1 for D (5 bases). Looked up from germline, CDR1 is SNHLY and CDR2 is FYNNEI. This CDR3 has 14 residues. V was shortened by 4 bases and J by 9 bases, with 16 bases between the two germline ends.

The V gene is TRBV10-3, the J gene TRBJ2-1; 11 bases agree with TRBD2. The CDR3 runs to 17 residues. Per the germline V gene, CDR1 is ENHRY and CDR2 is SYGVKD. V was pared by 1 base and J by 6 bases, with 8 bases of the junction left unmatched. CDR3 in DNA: TGTGCCATCAGTGAGTTCGGTACGACTAGCGGGGTCAATGAGCAGTTCTTC. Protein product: CAISEFGTTSGVNEQFF.

The CDR3 DNA follows: TGCGCCAGCAGCTCGCGACAGGGGTATGGCTACACCTTC. Translation: CASSSRQGYGYTF. The rearrangement links TRBV5-1 to TRBJ1-2; 8 nucleotides agree with TRBD1. Trimming cost V 3 bases and J 5 bases; bases outside gene matches: 3. The CDR3 runs 13 residues. Germline loops: CDR1 SGHRS, CDR2 YFSETQ.

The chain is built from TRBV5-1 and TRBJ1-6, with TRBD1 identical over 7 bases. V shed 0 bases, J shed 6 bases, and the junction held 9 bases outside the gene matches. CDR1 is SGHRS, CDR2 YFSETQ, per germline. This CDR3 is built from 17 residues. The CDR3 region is CASSLVALGQINSPLHF. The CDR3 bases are TGCGCCAGCAGCTTGGTAGCTTTGGGACAGATTAATTCACCCCTCCACTTT.

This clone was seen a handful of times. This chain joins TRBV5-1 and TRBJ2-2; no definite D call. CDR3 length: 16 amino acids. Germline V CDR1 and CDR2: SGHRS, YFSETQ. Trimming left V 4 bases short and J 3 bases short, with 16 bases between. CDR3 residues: CASSRRSNSDTGELFF. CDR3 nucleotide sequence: TGCGCCAGCAGCCGGCGGAGCAACTCGGACACCGGGGAGCTGTTTTTT. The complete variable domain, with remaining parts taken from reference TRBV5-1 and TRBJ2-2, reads KAGVTQTPRYLIKTRGQQVTLSCSPISGHRSVSWYQQTPGQGLQFLFEYFSETQRNKGNFPGRFSGRQFSNSRSEMNVSTLELGDSALYLCASSRRSNSDTGELFFGEGSRLTVL.

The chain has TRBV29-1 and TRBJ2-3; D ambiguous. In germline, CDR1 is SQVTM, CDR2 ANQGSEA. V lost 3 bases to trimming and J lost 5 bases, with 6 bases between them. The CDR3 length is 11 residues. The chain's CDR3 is CSVDRLDTQYF. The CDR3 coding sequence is TGCAGCGTTGACCGTTTAGATACGCAGTATTTT.